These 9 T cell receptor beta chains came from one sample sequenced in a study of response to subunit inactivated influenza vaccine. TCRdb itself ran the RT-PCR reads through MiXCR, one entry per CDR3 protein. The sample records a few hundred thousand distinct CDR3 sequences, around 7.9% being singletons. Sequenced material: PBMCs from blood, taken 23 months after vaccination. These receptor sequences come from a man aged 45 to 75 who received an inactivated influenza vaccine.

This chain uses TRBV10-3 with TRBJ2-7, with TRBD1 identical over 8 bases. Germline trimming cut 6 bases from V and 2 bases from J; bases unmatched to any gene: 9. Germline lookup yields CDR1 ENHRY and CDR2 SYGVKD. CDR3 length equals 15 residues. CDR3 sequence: CAIRAPGQVTYEQYF. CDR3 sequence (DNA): TGTGCCATCAGAGCCCCGGGACAGGTAACCTACGAGCAGTACTTC.

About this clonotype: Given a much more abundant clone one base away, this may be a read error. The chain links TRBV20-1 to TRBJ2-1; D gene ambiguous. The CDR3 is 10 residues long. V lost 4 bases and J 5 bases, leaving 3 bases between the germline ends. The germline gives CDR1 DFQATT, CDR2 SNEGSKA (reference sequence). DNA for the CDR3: TGCAGTGCTATGGACAATGAGCAGTTCTTC. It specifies CSAMDNEQFF.

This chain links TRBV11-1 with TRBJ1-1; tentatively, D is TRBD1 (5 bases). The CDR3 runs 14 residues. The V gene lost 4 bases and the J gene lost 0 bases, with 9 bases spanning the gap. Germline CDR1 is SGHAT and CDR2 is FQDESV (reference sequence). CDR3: CASSSNRMNTEAFF. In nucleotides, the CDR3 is TGTGCCAGCAGCTCCAACAGGATGAACACTGAAGCTTTCTTT.

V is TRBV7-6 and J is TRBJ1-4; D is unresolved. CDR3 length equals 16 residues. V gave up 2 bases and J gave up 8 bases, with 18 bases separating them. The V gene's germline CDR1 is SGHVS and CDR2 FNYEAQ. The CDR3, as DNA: TGTGCCAGCAGCTTACCCGGCCGGGGTATATCGGAAAAACTGTTTTTT. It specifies CASSLPGRGISEKLFF.

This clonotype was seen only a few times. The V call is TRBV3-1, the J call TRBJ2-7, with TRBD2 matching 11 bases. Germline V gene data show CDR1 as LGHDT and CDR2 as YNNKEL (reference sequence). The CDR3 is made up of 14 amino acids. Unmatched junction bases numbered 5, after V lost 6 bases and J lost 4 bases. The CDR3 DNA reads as TGTGCCAGCAGGGATACTAGCGGGAGTTACGAGCAGTACTTC. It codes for CASRDTSGSYEQYF.

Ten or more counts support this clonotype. The CDR3 nucleotides read TGCGCCAGCAGCTTGGGGGGCAGTCACACTGAAGCTTTCTTT. Translation: CASSLGGSHTEAFF. The chain uses TRBV5-1 and TRBJ1-1, with a possible D match to TRBD1 (5 bases). The germline V gene has CDR1 SGHRS and CDR2 YFSETQ. The CDR3 extends over 14 amino acids. V dropped 0 bases and J dropped 3 bases, with 9 bases sitting between them.

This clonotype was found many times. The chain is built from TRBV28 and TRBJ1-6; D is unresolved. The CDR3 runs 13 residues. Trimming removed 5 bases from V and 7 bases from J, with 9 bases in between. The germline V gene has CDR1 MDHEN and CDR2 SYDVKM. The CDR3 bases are TGTGCCAGCAGTATTGACTTAAATTCACCCCTCCACTTT. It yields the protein CASSIDLNSPLHF. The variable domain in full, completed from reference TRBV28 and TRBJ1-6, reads DVKVTQSSRYLVKRTGEKVFLECVQDMDHENMFWYRQDPGLGLRLIYFSYDVKMKEKGDIPEGYSVSREKKERFSLILESASTNQTSMYLCASSIDLNSPLHFGNGTRLTVT.

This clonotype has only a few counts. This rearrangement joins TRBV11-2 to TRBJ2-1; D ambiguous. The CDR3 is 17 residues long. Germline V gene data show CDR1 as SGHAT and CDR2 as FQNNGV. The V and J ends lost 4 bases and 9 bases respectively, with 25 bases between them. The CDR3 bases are TGTGCCAGCAGCTCTCTTCGTGGCGGATCTCCCTTCTTTGAGCAGTTCTTC. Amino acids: CASSSLRGGSPFFEQFF.

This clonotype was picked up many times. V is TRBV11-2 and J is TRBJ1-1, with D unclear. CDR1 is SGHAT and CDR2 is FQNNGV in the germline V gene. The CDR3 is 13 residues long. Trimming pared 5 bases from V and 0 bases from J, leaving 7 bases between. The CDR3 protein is CASSRGMNTEAFF. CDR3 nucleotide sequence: TGTGCCAGCAGCCGAGGGATGAACACTGAAGCTTTCTTT.